The 12 T cell receptor beta chains in this list originate from one sample, sequenced in a study of graft-versus-host responses after intestinal transplantation. These receptors lack a known antigen. Some clones are missing from TCRdb's copy, which holds only in-frame ones; the method was immunoSEQ multiplex PCR. This sample yields 65,000 to 90,000 clones, of which 85% to 95% are seen a single time; roughly 0.4% belongs to the top ten. Sample: unstimulated CD8+ T cells sorted from spleen or lymph node cells, taken before transplant. The receptor source for this set is a human donor who was the organ donor for an intestinal transplant.

This chain links TRBV30 with TRBJ1-1, with 7 bases lining up with TRBD1. Trimming cost V 3 bases and J 1 base; bases outside gene matches: 5. Germline values: CDR1 GTSNPN, CDR2 SVGIG (reference sequence). This CDR3 has 14 amino acids. The CDR3 DNA reads TGTGCCTGGAGGCACGGGACAGAGAACACTGAAGCTTTCTTT. Its translation: CAWRHGTENTEAFF.

This clone was detected once. This rearrangement joins TRBV28 to TRBJ1-5, with unresolved D. Trimming removed 3 bases at V and 6 bases at J, with 6 bases between. Germline CDR1 is MDHEN and CDR2 is SYDVKM. This CDR3 has 12 amino acids. Here the CDR3 DNA reads TGTGCCAGCAGTTTCCGGGGTCAGCCCCAGCATTTT. It specifies CASSFRGQPQHF.

The rearrangement links TRBV7-9 to TRBJ1-1; D gene uncertain. Germline V gene lookup returns CDR1 SEHNR and CDR2 FQNEAQ (reference sequence). This CDR3 spans 14 amino acids. Trimming took 5 bases from V and 3 from J, leaving 13 bases between them. The CDR3 bases are TGTGCCAGCAGCATAAAACAATCCGACACTGAAGCTTTCTTT. This sequence encodes CASSIKQSDTEAFF.

The chain carries TRBV19 and TRBJ2-1; TRBD2 agrees at 8 bases. J lost 8 bases, V lost 4 bases, and 19 bases had no gene match. This CDR3 spans 18 amino acids. Germline-derived CDR1 and CDR2 are LNHDA and SQIVND (reference sequence). CDR3 DNA sequence: TGTGCCAGTAGTACCCTAGGACTAGCTGTTCCCATATTCCATGAGCAGTTCTTC. It specifies CASSTLGLAVPIFHEQFF.

The chain has TRBV5-4 and TRBJ2-5; TRBD2 might be the D (6 bases). The J call may not be correct, given that the DNA end is closer to TRBJ2-7. The CDR3 has 13 residues. In germline, CDR1 is SGHNT, CDR2 YYREEE (reference sequence). The CDR3 sequence: CASSFRGSYEQYF. In DNA form, the CDR3 reads TGTGCCAGCAGCTTCCGGGGGTCCTACGAGCAGTACTTC.

The chain joins TRBV7-3 to TRBJ1-1; 8 bases fit TRBD1. The length of the CDR3 is 13 residues. The V and J ends lost 6 bases and 5 bases, in that order; junction bases with no gene match: 5. CDR1 is SGHTA, CDR2 FQGTGA, per germline. CDR3 amino acids: CASRPRQGTEAFF. As DNA, the CDR3 is TGTGCCAGCAGACCTCGACAGGGGACTGAAGCTTTCTTT.

The chain couples TRBV5-6 to TRBJ1-6, with a possible D match to TRBD1 (5 bases). Germline CDR1 SGHDT, CDR2 YYEEEE. There are 15 residues in the CDR3. V lost 4 bases and J 8 bases, leaving 16 bases between the germline ends. The DNA for the CDR3 is TGTGCCAGCAGCGTCCGGGGACTGACCTATTCACCCCTCCACTTT. It specifies CASSVRGLTYSPLHF.

The rearrangement links TRBV9 to TRBJ2-7; 7 bases fit TRBD1. The CDR3 covers 15 residues. V was pared by 4 bases and J by 3 bases, with 10 bases of the junction left unmatched. The germline V gene encodes CDR1 SGDLS and CDR2 YYNGEE. CDR3 region: CASSPSGTDHYEQYF. CDR3 bases: TGTGCCAGCAGCCCTTCCGGGACAGACCACTACGAGCAGTACTTC. The full variable domain, rest sourced from reference TRBV9 and TRBJ2-7, is DSGVTQTPKHLITATGQRVTLRCSPRSGDLSVYWYQQSLDQGLQFLIQYYNGEERAKGNILERFSAQQFPDLHSELNLSSLELGDSALYFCASSPSGTDHYEQYFGPGTRLTVT.

The chain recombines TRBV6-4 with TRBJ2-7; D unresolved. Germline V gene sequence: CDR1 MRHNA, CDR2 SNTAGT. Trimming left V 6 bases short and J 2 bases short, with 11 bases between. This CDR3 contains 13 residues. This chain's CDR3 is CASSRGPTYEQYF. The CDR3 nucleotides are TGTGCCAGCAGCCGCGGCCCAACCTACGAGCAGTACTTC.

The V and J genes are TRBV4-2 and TRBJ1-1; tentative D call: TRBD1 (5 bases). V was cut by 4 bases and J by 2 bases, with 14 bases left in between. The CDR3 is made up of 15 amino acids. CDR1 and CDR2 from the germline V gene are LGHNA and YNFKEQ. CDR3: CASSPMDTINTEAFF. CDR3 sequence (DNA): TGTGCCAGCAGCCCAATGGACACTATTAACACTGAAGCTTTCTTT.

The V call is TRBV27, the J call TRBJ2-1, with D possibly being TRBD1 (6 bases). The CDR3 has 13 amino acids. V lost 1 base to trimming and J lost 9 bases, with 10 bases between them. Germline-derived CDR1 and CDR2 are MNHEY and SMNVEV (reference sequence). CDR3 nucleotides: TGTGCCAGCAGTTTATACAGGGATCTTGAGCAGTTCTTC. It codes for CASSLYRDLEQFF.

This clone was seen more than once but under ten times. V and J are TRBV27 and TRBJ2-1; unclear D gene. V was trimmed by 7 bases and J by 7 bases, leaving 8 bases between them. The CDR3 sequence is 11 residues long. Per germline, CDR1 MNHEY and CDR2 SMNVEV (reference sequence). CDR3 region: CASNDNNEQFF. In DNA, the CDR3 is TGTGCCAGCAACGACAATAATGAGCAGTTCTTC.